Listed here are 19 T cell receptor beta chains from one sample, sequenced in a study of blood T cell repertoires in COVID-19 (TCRdb year 2020). Library creation used the immunoSEQ multiplex PCR assay. TCRdb mirrors the immuneACCESS table, restricted to in-frame sequences. Some clones are absent from its copies; in checked studies, under half trace to an unresolved V gene, and the reason for the others is unknown. This sample has some 190,000 clones in its table, and under 90% of those were observed once. The top ten constitute about 20% of the sample. Sequencing used peripheral blood. These receptors came from a person aged 65 to 79 with COVID-19, enrolled during active disease.

This rearrangement joins TRBV3-1 (or the pseudogene TRBV3-2) to TRBJ1-6; D is possibly TRBD1 (5 bases). This CDR3 is built from 13 residues. Between the trimmed V and J ends, which lost 2 bases and 13 bases, there was a span of 12 bases. The germline V gene encodes CDR1 LGHDT and CDR2 YNNKEL (reference sequence). CDR3 sequence reads: CASSQWGEGPLHF. The DNA for the CDR3 is TGTGCCAGCAGCCAATGGGGGGAGGGCCCCCTCCACTTT.

The V call is TRBV21-1, the J call TRBJ1-6; the table's D call of TRBD1 was not tested on the DNA. TRBV21-1 is a pseudogene. The CDR3 sequence is 14 residues long. This CDR3 reads CASSEMTVVRDFHF. The DNA for the CDR3 is TGTGCCAGCAGCGAAATGACAGTCGTGCGTGATTTCCACTTT.

This sequence joins TRBV5-1 and TRBJ1-6; 8 nucleotides line up with TRBD1. The CDR3 consists of 16 residues. Germline V CDR1 and CDR2: SGHRS, YFSETQ. V gave up 0 bases and J gave up 8 bases; unmatched junction bases: 7. CDR3 sequence reads: CASSLGGQGADSPLHF. The DNA for the CDR3 is TGCGCCAGCAGCTTGGGTGGTCAGGGGGCGGATTCACCCCTCCACTTT.

Here the CDR3 DNA reads TGTGCCAGCAGCTTAGATGGGAGTCGAGAATCACCCCTCCACTTT. Protein: CASSLDGSRESPLHF. This rearrangement joins TRBV7-9 to TRBJ1-6; D remains ambiguous. Between the trimmed V and J ends, which lost 1 base and 10 bases, there was a span of 14 bases. In germline, CDR1 is SEHNR, CDR2 FQNEAQ (reference sequence). The length of the CDR3 is 15 residues.

The rearrangement links TRBV5-6 to TRBJ1-6; D unresolved. V was pared by 0 bases and J by 7 bases, with 14 bases between. CDR1 is SGHDT, CDR2 YYEEEE, per germline. The CDR3 covers 16 residues. CDR3 in amino acids: CASSLAYGGRNSPLHF. Here the CDR3 DNA reads TGTGCCAGCAGCTTGGCCTATGGTGGCAGGAATTCACCCCTCCACTTT. Based on the CDR3 plus reference TRBV5-6 and TRBJ1-6, the full variable domain is DAGVTQSPTHLIKTRGQQVTLRCSPKSGHDTVSWYQQALGQGPQFIFQYYEEEERQRGNFPDRFSGHQFPNYSSELNVNALLLGDSALYLCASSLAYGGRNSPLHFGNGTRLTVT.

A remark on this clone: At the DNA level, this CDR3 is encoded by other sequences in the same sample as well. The chain recombines TRBV4-2 with TRBJ1-4, with a tentative D call TRBD1 (5 bases). The CDR3 has 14 residues. Trimming left V 0 bases short and J 5 bases short, with 7 bases between. Germline V gives CDR1 LGHNA, CDR2 YNFKEQ. The CDR3 sequence: CASSQDGGNEKLFF. In DNA, the CDR3 is TGTGCCAGCAGCCAAGATGGGGGGAATGAAAAACTGTTTTTT.

The V and J genes are TRBV5-4 and TRBJ2-3; perhaps TRBD2 as D (7 bases). With 1 base removed from V and 0 bases from J, the gap between germline ends came to 18 bases. Germline-derived CDR1 and CDR2 are SGHNT and YYREEE (reference sequence). The CDR3 consists of 18 residues. CDR3 region: CASSLLGGGHPSTDTQYF. The CDR3 bases are TGTGCCAGCAGCTTGCTAGGGGGGGGCCATCCTAGCACAGATACGCAGTATTTT.

The V gene is TRBV28, the J gene TRBJ2-5; D perhaps matches TRBD2 (6 bases). Trimming left V 6 bases short and J 2 bases short, with 19 bases between. Germline CDR1 and CDR2: MDHEN and SYDVKM. This CDR3 is 16 amino acids long. For the CDR3, the DNA is TGTGCCAGCAGACCCTCTGCTGGGGGGTTGCAAGAGACCCAGTACTTC. It yields the protein CASRPSAGGLQETQYF.

The J gene is TRBJ2-7, the V gene TRBV19; D gene unclear. The CDR3 has 13 residues. Germline V gene data show CDR1 as LNHDA and CDR2 as SQIVND (reference sequence). The V end was cut by 7 bases, the J end by 3 bases, with 13 bases between. The CDR3 DNA reads TGTGCCAGTACCCCCCGCGGTGGCTACGAGCAGTACTTC. Amino acid sequence: CASTPRGGYEQYF.

This sequence joins TRBV6-5 and TRBJ1-1; 7 bases are a match to TRBD1. This CDR3 has 14 residues. The ends lost 6 bases at V and 5 bases at J; junction bases unmatched: 9. Germline assignment: CDR1 MNHEY and CDR2 SVGAGI. The CDR3 region is CASRTGTALTEAFF. DNA for the CDR3: TGTGCCAGCAGAACCGGGACAGCTTTGACTGAAGCTTTCTTT.

The chain recombines TRBV19 with TRBJ2-7; D ambiguous. Trimming shortened V by 4 bases and J by 1 base, and 14 bases separated the two germline ends. CDR3 length: 15 amino acids. Germline CDR1 is LNHDA and CDR2 is SQIVND (reference sequence). This chain's CDR3 is CASSTSPVGSYEQYF. As DNA, the CDR3 is TGTGCCAGTAGTACATCCCCTGTCGGTTCCTACGAGCAGTACTTC.

V usage is TRBV5-1 and J usage is TRBJ2-7, with D possibly matching TRBD1 (6 bases). The ends were cut back, 2 bases at V and 4 bases at J, with 7 bases in the middle. The CDR3 length is 12 residues. Germline V gives CDR1 SGHRS, CDR2 YFSETQ. CDR3 DNA sequence: TGCGCCAGCAGCTTCAGGGGATACGAGCAGTACTTC. Amino acid sequence: CASSFRGYEQYF.

The rearrangement links TRBV18 to TRBJ2-2; the match to TRBD1 covers 7 bases. Germline V gives CDR1 KGHSH, CDR2 LQKENI. Losses at the gene ends were 3 bases for V and 3 bases for J; bases not matched to a gene: 7. This CDR3 has 16 amino acids. This CDR3 reads CASSPPTGLDTGELFF. CDR3 bases: TGTGCCAGCTCACCCCCGACAGGGTTGGACACCGGGGAGCTGTTTTTT.

There are a few counts of this clone. The chain combines TRBV7-8 with TRBJ2-7; the D gene is possibly TRBD1 (6 bases). The CDR3 consists of 14 residues. Germline CDR1 reads SGHVS; CDR2 reads FQNEAQ. V was trimmed by 1 base and J by 6 bases, leaving 13 bases between them. The CDR3 DNA follows: TGTGCCAGCAGCTTAGGCCACAGGGTTGGCGAGCAGTACTTC. It encodes CASSLGHRVGEQYF.

The rearrangement joins TRBV15 to TRBJ2-7, with 8 positions matching TRBD2. J lost 2 bases, V lost 1 base, and 4 bases had no gene match. CDR1 is LNHNV and CDR2 is YYDKDF in the germline V gene (reference sequence). This CDR3 contains 15 residues. The CDR3 here is CATSRGGSGTYEQYF. Here the CDR3 DNA reads TGTGCCACCAGCAGAGGGGGTAGCGGGACCTACGAGCAGTACTTC.

The table lists this clone with a few counts. J is TRBJ2-7 and V is TRBV24-1, with a possible D match to TRBD2 (5 bases). Per germline, CDR1 KGHDR and CDR2 SFDVKD. This CDR3 is 12 amino acids long. Trimming took off 1 base at V and 7 bases at J, with 7 bases between the two ends. The CDR3: CATSDFSGEQYF. For the CDR3, the DNA is TGTGCCACCAGTGATTTCTCGGGGGAGCAGTACTTC.

In this sample, this clone turned up once. V is TRBV27 and J is TRBJ2-5; 13 nucleotides match TRBD2. Germline lookup yields CDR1 MNHEY and CDR2 SMNVEV (reference sequence). The CDR3 extends over 16 amino acids. Trimming cost V 2 bases and J 2 bases; bases outside gene matches: 2. The CDR3 region has the DNA TGTGCCAGCAGTTTAACTAGCGGGGGGGTACAAGAGACCCAGTACTTC. This sequence encodes CASSLTSGGVQETQYF.

This chain joins TRBV6-5 and TRBJ2-7; TRBD1 matches at 7 bases. CDR3 length equals 15 residues. Germline V gene data show CDR1 as MNHEY and CDR2 as SVGAGI. Germline trimming cut 5 bases from V and 2 bases from J; bases unmatched to any gene: 9. CDR3 amino acids: CASSPVTGSAYEQYF. CDR3 in DNA: TGTGCCAGCAGTCCTGTGACAGGGAGTGCCTACGAGCAGTACTTC.

The chain is built from TRBV5-4 and TRBJ2-1; unclear D gene. The V gene's germline CDR1 is SGHNT and CDR2 YYREEE (reference sequence). V dropped 4 bases and J dropped 0 bases, with 14 bases sitting between them. The CDR3 runs 16 residues. The chain's CDR3 is CASSRRRRNSYNEQFF. DNA of the CDR3: TGTGCCAGCAGCCGCCGACGGAGAAACTCCTACAATGAGCAGTTCTTC.